This T cell receptor beta chain was found in a study of shared clonotypes between healthy human individuals. Background on the study: The study enrolled two women and a few men aged 18 to 49.

The CDR3 is 14 amino acids. V gave up 7 bases and J gave up 3 bases; unmatched junction bases: 7. Per the germline V gene, CDR1 is MDHEN and CDR2 is SYDVKM. The study enrolled healthy HIV-negative adults without recent acute infections or vaccinations as donors. Clones were sequenced by immunoSEQ multiplex PCR, and TCRdb holds only the in-frame ones, with some missing. Of around 510,000 clones listed, roughly 95% were seen once; the top ten hold about 0.059%. This clone is a singleton in its sample. This TCR was recovered from a woman aged 30 to 39 in good health. V gene TRBV28 combines with J gene TRBJ2-5, with 8 bases matching TRBD2. The specimen sequenced was naive CD4+ T cells sorted from blood. This sample's subset: CD45RA+ positively selected. The CDR3 here is CASIAGGLKETQYF. Here the CDR3 DNA reads TGTGCCAGCATTGCGGGAGGACTTAAAGAGACCCAGTACTTC.